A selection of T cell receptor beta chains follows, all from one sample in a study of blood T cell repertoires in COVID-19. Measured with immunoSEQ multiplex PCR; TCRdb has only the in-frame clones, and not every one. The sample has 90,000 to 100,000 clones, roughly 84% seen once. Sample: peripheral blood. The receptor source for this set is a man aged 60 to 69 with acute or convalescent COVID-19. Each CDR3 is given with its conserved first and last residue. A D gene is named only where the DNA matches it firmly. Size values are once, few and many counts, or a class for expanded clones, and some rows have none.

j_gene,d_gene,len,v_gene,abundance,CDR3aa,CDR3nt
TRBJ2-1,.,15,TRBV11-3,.,CASSLEGSGNNEQFF,TGTGCCAGCAGCTTAGAAGGTAGCGGAAACAATGAGCAGTTCTTC
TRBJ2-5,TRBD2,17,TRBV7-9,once,CASSPRLAGGQQETQYF,TGTGCCAGCAGCCCTCGACTAGCGGGGGGCCAACAAGAGACCCAGTACTTC
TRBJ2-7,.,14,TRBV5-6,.,CASRSFHRGYEQYF,TGTGCCAGCAGGTCGTTCCACCGGGGCTACGAGCAGTACTTC
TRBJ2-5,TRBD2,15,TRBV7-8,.,CASSPRTGTRETQYF,TGTGCCAGCAGCCCAAGAACCGGGACTAGAGAGACCCAGTACTTC
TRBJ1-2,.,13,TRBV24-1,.,CATSAATNYGYTF,TGTGCCACCAGTGCCGCTACCAACTATGGCTACACCTTC
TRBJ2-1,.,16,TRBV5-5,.,CASSLGLSLPDNEQFF,TGTGCCAGCAGCTTAGGACTCTCACTACCTGACAATGAGCAGTTCTTC
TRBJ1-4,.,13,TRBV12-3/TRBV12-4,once,CASSESDKRELFF,TGTGCCAGCAGCGAATCCGACAAGAGGGAACTGTTTTTT
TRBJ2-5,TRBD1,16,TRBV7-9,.,CASSFRQGGPQETQYF,TGTGCCAGCAGCTTCAGACAGGGGGGGCCCCAAGAGACCCAGTACTTC
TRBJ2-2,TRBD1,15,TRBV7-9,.,CASSRGTGSTGELFF,TGTGCCAGCAGCCGCGGGACAGGGAGCACCGGGGAGCTGTTTTTT
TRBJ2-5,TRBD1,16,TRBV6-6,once,CASSYSQDRAGKTQYF,TGTGCCAGCAGTTACTCACAGGACAGGGCTGGAAAGACCCAGTACTTC
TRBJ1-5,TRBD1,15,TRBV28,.,CASSFRDRTNQPQHF,TGTGCCAGCAGTTTTAGGGACAGGACCAATCAGCCCCAGCATTTT
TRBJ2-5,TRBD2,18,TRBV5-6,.,CASSRMGLAGGLQETQYF,TGTGCCAGCAGCCGGATGGGACTAGCGGGGGGTCTTCAAGAGACCCAGTACTTC
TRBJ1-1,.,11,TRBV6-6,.,CASSPNTEAFF,TGTGCCAGCAGCCCAAACACTGAAGCTTTCTTT
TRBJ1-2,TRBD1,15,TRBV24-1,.,CATSDPRTGIIGYTF,TGTGCCACCAGTGATCCCAGGACAGGAATTATTGGCTACACCTTC
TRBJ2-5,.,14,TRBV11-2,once,CASSLARFSETQYF,TGTGCCAGCAGCTTAGCCAGGTTTTCGGAGACCCAGTACTTC
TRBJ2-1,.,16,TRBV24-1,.,CATSDSGPSSYNEQFF,TGTGCCACCAGTGACTCAGGGCCGAGCTCCTACAATGAGCAGTTCTTC
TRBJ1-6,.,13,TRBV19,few,CASSNVVGSPLHF,TGTGCCAGTAGTAACGTGGTCGGTTCACCCCTCCACTTT
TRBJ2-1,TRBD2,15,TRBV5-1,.,CASSLTPSGANEQFF,TGCGCCAGCAGCTTGACTCCAAGCGGGGCGAATGAGCAGTTCTTC
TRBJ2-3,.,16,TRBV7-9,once,CASSPYRPTSTDTQYF,TGTGCCAGCAGCCCCTACAGGCCCACTAGCACAGATACGCAGTATTTT
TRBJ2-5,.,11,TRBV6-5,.,CASSYLETQYF,TGTGCCAGCAGTTACCTGGAGACCCAGTACTTC
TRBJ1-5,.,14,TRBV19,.,CASSIVRGNQPQHF,TGTGCCAGTAGTATCGTTCGTGGCAATCAGCCCCAGCATTTT
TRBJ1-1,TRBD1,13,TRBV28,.,CASRRQGYTEAFF,TGTGCCAGCAGGCGACAGGGGTACACTGAAGCTTTCTTT
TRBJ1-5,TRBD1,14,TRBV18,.,CASSPDREGQPQHF,TGTGCCAGCTCACCGGACAGGGAGGGTCAGCCCCAGCATTTT
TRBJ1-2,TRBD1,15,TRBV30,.,CAWSVADRGGYGYTF,TGTGCCTGGAGTGTCGCGGACAGGGGGGGCTATGGCTACACCTTC
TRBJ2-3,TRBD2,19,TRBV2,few,CASSESLAGAAYSTDTQYF,TGTGCCAGCAGTGAGTCTCTAGCGGGGGCCGCCTATAGCACAGATACGCAGTATTTT
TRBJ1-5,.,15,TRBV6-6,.,CASSPTGTGYQPQHF,TGTGCCAGCAGTCCAACAGGGACGGGATATCAGCCCCAGCATTTT
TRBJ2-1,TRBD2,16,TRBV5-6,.,CASSLTAGTTYNEQFF,TGTGCCAGCAGCTTGACGGCGGGGACTACCTACAATGAGCAGTTCTTC
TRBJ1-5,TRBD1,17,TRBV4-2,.,CASSQDQTTGASGPQHF,TGTGCCAGCAGCCAAGATCAGACCACAGGGGCCAGCGGGCCCCAGCATTTT
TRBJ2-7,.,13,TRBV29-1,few,CSVEDGHSYEQYF,TGCAGCGTTGAAGATGGGCATTCCTACGAGCAGTACTTC
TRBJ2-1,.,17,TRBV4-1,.,CASSQDLAGPRYNEQFF,TGCGCCAGCAGCCAAGATCTGGCGGGGCCTCGATACAATGAGCAGTTCTTC
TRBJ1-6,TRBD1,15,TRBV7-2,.,CASSQRTGGNSPLHF,TGTGCCAGCAGCCAAAGGACAGGGGGTAATTCACCCCTCCACTTT